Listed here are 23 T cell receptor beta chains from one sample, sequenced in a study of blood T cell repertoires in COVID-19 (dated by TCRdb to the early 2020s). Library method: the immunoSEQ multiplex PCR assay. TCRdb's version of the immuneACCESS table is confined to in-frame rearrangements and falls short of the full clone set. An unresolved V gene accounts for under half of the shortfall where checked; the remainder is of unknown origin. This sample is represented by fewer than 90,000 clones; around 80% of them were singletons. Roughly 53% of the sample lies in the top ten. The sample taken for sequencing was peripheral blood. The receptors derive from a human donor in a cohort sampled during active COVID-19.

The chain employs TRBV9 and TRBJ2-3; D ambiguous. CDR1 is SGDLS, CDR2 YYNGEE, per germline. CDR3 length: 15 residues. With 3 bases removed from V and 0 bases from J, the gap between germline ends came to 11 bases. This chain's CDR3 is CASSARHRSTDTQYF. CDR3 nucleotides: TGTGCCAGCAGCGCCCGACACCGAAGCACAGATACGCAGTATTTT.

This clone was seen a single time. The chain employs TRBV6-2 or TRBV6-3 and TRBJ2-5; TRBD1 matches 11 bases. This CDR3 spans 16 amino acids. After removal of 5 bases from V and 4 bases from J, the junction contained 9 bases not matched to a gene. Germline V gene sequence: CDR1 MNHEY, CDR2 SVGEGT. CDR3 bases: TGTGCCAGCAGTGAGCCGGGACAGGGGGGCCCAGAGACCCAGTACTTC. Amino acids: CASSEPGQGGPETQYF.

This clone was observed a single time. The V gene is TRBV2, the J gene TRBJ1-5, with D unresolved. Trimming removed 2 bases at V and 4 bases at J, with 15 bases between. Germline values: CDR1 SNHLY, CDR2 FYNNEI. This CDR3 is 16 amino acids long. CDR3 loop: CASSELQALANQPQHF. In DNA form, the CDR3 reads TGTGCCAGCAGTGAATTGCAGGCCCTAGCAAATCAGCCCCAGCATTTT.

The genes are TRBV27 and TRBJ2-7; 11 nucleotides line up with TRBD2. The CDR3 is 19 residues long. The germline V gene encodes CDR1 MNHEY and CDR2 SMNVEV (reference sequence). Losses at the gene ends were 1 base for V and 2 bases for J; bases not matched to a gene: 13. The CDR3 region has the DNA TGTGCCAGCAGTTTATATGGTCGGCTAGCGGGAGGACTCCCCTACGAGCAGTACTTC. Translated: CASSLYGRLAGGLPYEQYF.

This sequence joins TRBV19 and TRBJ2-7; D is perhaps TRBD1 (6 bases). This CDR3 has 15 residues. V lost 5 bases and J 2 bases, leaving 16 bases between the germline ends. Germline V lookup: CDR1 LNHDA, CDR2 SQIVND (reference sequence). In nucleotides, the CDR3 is TGTGCCAGTAGTCGACCGACAGGTAACGCCTACGAGCAGTACTTC. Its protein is CASSRPTGNAYEQYF.

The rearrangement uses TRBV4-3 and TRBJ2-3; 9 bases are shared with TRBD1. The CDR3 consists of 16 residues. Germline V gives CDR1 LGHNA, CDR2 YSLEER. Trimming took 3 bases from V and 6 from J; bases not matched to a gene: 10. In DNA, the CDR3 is TGCGCCAGCAGCCAGGGGACAGGGTTCGGGGGGGATACGCAGTATTTT. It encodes CASSQGTGFGGDTQYF.

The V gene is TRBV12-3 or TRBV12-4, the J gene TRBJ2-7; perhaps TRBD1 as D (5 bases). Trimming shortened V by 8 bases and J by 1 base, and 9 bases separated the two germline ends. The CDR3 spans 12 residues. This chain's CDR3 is CASSRQSYEQYF. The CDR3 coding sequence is TGTGCCAGCTCTAGACAGTCCTACGAGCAGTACTTC.

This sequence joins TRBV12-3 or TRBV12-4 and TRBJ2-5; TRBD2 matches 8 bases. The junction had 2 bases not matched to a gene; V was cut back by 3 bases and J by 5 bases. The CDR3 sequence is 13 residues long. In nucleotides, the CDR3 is TGTGCCAGCAGTTTTGGGACTAGGGAGACCCAGTACTTC. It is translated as CASSFGTRETQYF.

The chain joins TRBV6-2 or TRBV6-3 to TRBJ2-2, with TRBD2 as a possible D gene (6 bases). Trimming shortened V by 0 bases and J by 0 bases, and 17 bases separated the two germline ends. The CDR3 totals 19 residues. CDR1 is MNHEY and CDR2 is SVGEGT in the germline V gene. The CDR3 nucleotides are TGTGCCAGCAGTTACTCGAAGGATAGCGGACTCGCGAACACCGGGGAGCTGTTTTTT. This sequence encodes CASSYSKDSGLANTGELFF.

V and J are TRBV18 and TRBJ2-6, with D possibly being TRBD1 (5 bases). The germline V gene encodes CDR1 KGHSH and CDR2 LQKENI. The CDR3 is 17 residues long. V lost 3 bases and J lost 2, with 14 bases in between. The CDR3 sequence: CASSPLPGSAGANVLTF. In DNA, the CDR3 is TGTGCCAGCTCACCCCTCCCAGGGTCTGCTGGGGCCAACGTCCTGACTTTC.

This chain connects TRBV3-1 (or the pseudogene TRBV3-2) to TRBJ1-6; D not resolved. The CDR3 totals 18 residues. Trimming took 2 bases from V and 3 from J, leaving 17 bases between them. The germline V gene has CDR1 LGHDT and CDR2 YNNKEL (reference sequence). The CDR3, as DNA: TGTGCCAGCAGCCAAAGTGGGCCCCCAAATGACTATAATTCACCCCTCCACTTT. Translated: CASSQSGPPNDYNSPLHF.

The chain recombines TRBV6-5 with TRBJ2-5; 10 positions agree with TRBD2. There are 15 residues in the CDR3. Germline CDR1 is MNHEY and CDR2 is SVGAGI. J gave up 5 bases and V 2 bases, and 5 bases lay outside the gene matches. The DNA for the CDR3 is TGTGCCAGCAGTTACACTAGCGGGACTTCTGAGACCCAGTACTTC. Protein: CASSYTSGTSETQYF.

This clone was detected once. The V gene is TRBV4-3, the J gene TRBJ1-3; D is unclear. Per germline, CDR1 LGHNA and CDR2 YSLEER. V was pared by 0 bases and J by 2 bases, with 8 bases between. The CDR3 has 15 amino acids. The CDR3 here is CASSQDINTGNTIYF. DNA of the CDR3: TGCGCCAGCAGCCAAGATATAAACACTGGAAACACCATATATTTT.

As DNA, the CDR3 is TGTGCCAGCAGCTTGATAAGCAACTCTGGAAACACCATATATTTT. This sequence encodes CASSLISNSGNTIYF. V gene TRBV5-6 combines with J gene TRBJ1-3; D is uncertain. CDR1 is SGHDT and CDR2 is YYEEEE in the germline V gene. The CDR3 has 15 residues. Trimming removed 1 base at V and 0 bases at J, with 8 bases between. The full variable domain, rest sourced from reference TRBV5-6 and TRBJ1-3, is DAGVTQSPTHLIKTRGQQVTLRCSPKSGHDTVSWYQQALGQGPQFIFQYYEEEERQRGNFPDRFSGHQFPNYSSELNVNALLLGDSALYLCASSLISNSGNTIYFGEGSWLTVV.

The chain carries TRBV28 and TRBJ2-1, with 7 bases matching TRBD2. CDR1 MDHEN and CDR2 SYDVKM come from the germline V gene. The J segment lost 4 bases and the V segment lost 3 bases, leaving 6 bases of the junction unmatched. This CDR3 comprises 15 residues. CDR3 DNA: TGTGCCAGCAGTTTTCTGGGCGGGGGTTACAATGAGCAGTTCTTC. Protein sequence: CASSFLGGGYNEQFF.

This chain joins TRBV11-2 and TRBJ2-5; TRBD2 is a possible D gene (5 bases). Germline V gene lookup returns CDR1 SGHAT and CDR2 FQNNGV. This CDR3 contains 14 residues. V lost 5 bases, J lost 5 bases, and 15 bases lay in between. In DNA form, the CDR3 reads TGTGCCAGCAGCCCCGGCCCCAGGAGGGAGACCCAGTACTTC. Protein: CASSPGPRRETQYF.

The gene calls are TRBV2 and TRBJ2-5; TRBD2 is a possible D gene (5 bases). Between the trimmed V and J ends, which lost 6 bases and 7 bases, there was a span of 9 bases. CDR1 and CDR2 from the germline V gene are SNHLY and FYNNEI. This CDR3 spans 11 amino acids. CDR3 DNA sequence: TGTGCCAGCAGGTACCGGGGGACCCAGTACTTC. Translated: CASRYRGTQYF. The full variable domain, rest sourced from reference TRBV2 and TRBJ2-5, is EPEVTQTPSHQVTQMGQEVILRCVPISNHLYFYWYRQILGQKVEFLVSFYNNEISEKSEIFDDQFSVERPDGSNFTLKIRSTKLEDSAMYFCASRYRGTQYFGPGTRLLVL.

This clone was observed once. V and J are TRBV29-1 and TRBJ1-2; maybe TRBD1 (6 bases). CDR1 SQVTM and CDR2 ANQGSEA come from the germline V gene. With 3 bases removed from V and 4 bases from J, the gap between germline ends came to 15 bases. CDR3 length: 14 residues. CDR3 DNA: TGCAGCGTTGATAAGGGGGGGTCGAGCTATGGCTACACCTTC. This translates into CSVDKGGSSYGYTF.

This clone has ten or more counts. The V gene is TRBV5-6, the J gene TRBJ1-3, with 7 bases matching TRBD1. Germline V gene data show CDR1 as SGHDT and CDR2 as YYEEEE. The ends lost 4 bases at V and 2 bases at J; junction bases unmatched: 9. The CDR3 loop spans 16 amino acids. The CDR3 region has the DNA TGTGCCAGCAGCGCACAGGGGAGATTAACTGGAAACACCATATATTTT. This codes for CASSAQGRLTGNTIYF.

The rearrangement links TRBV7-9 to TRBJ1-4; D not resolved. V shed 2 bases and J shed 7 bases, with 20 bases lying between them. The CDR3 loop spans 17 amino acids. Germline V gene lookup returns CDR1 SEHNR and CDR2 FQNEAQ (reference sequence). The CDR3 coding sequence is TGTGCCAGCAGCTTAATAGCCTCCGGGGTATTTAGTGAAAAACTGTTTTTT. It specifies CASSLIASGVFSEKLFF.

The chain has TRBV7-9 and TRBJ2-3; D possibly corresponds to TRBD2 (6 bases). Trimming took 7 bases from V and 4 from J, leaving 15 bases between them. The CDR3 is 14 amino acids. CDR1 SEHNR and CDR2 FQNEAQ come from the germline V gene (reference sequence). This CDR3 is CASTDSGGADTQYF. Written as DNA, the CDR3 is TGTGCCAGCACCGATAGCGGAGGGGCAGATACGCAGTATTTT.

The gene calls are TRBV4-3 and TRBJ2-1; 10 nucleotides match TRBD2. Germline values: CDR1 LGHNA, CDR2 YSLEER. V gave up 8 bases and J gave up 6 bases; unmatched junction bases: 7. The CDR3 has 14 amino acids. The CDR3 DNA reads TGCGCCAGCGAAACGGGACTAGCGATCAATGAGCAGTTCTTC. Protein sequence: CASETGLAINEQFF.

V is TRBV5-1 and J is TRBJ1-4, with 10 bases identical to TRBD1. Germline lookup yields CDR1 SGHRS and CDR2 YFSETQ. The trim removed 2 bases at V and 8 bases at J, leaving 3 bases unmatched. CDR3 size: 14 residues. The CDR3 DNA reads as TGCGCCAGCAGCTTAGGGACAGGGGAGGAAAAACTGTTTTTT. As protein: CASSLGTGEEKLFF.